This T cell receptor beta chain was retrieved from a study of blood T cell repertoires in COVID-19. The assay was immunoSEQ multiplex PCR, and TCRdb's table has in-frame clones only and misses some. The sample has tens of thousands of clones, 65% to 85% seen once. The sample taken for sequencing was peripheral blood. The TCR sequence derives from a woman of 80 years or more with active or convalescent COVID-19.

In DNA, the CDR3 is TGTGCCATCAGTCCGGGACAGAAAAACACCGGGGAGCTGTTTTTT. Its protein is CAISPGQKNTGELFF. This rearrangement joins TRBV10-3 to TRBJ2-2; 7 bases map to TRBD1. V was clipped by 5 bases and J by 2 bases; unmatched bases: 5. CDR1 ENHRY and CDR2 SYGVKD come from the germline V gene. The CDR3 has 15 residues.